Presented here are 8 T cell receptor beta chains from one specimen sequenced in a study of blood T cell repertoires in COVID-19. The method was immunoSEQ multiplex PCR; TCRdb's version includes in-frame clones alone and lacks a portion of them. Of tens of thousands of clones in the sample, about 90% were seen once. Sequenced: peripheral blood. Receptors were obtained from a woman aged 45-59 years with active or convalescent COVID-19.

In this sample, this clone turned up once. V gene TRBV7-9 combines with J gene TRBJ1-1; D gene uncertain. Trimming shortened V by 1 base and J by 0 bases, and 9 bases separated the two germline ends. In germline, CDR1 is SEHNR, CDR2 FQNEAQ (reference sequence). There are 15 residues in the CDR3. The CDR3 coding sequence is TGTGCCAGCAGCTTAGGTGAGGGCATGAACACTGAAGCTTTCTTT. Protein sequence: CASSLGEGMNTEAFF.

A few counts support this clone. V gene TRBV7-9 combines with J gene TRBJ2-2; 7 nucleotides agree with TRBD1. There are 15 residues in the CDR3. CDR1 and CDR2 from the germline V gene are SEHNR and FQNEAQ (reference sequence). Trimming took 5 bases from V and 3 from J; bases not matched to a gene: 6. CDR3 sequence (DNA): TGTGCCAGCAGCCTACAGGGGCCGGACACCGGGGAGCTGTTTTTT. Its translation is CASSLQGPDTGELFF.

The chain recombines TRBV2 with TRBJ1-4; TRBD1 is a possible D gene (5 bases). The CDR3 contains 14 residues. Trimming cost V 3 bases and J 4 bases, with 9 bases left between them. The germline V gene has CDR1 SNHLY and CDR2 FYNNEI. CDR3 region: CASSDSGYNEKLFF. Written as DNA, the CDR3 is TGTGCCAGCAGTGATTCAGGGTATAATGAAAAACTGTTTTTT.

The V gene is TRBV29-1, the J gene TRBJ2-5; a weak D match, TRBD2 (6 bases). The CDR3 is 14 residues long. V lost 1 base to trimming and J lost 2 bases, with 11 bases between them. CDR1 and CDR2 from the germline V gene are SQVTM and ANQGSEA. The CDR3: CSVEAGSGQETQYF. CDR3 DNA sequence: TGCAGCGTTGAAGCGGGTAGCGGACAAGAGACCCAGTACTTC.

The rearrangement links TRBV29-1 to TRBJ2-1, with D possibly being TRBD1 (5 bases). V dropped 3 bases and J dropped 2 bases, with 17 bases sitting between them. Per the germline V gene, CDR1 is SQVTM and CDR2 is ANQGSEA. The CDR3 length is 16 residues. CDR3 sequence (DNA): TGCAGCGTTGACGAATTGGGGCGGAAGACCTACAATGAGCAGTTCTTC. Protein: CSVDELGRKTYNEQFF.

This rearrangement joins TRBV5-4 to TRBJ1-6; D is undetermined. The germline V gene has CDR1 SGHNT and CDR2 YYREEE (reference sequence). Trimming shortened V by 0 bases and J by 5 bases, and 9 bases separated the two germline ends. This CDR3 is 15 amino acids long. This CDR3 reads CASSLGSEDNSPLHF. As DNA, the CDR3 is TGTGCCAGCAGCTTGGGTAGCGAAGATAATTCACCCCTCCACTTT.

The CDR3 region has the DNA TGCGCCAGCAGCTTGGTCTGGGGAGGGCCTAATGAAAAACTGTTTTTT. Protein product: CASSLVWGGPNEKLFF. The chain links TRBV5-1 to TRBJ1-4; no reliable D call. Per the germline V gene, CDR1 is SGHRS and CDR2 is YFSETQ. Trimming pared 0 bases from V and 3 bases from J, leaving 12 bases between. This CDR3 region has 16 residues.

V gene TRBV11-3 combines with J gene TRBJ2-1; TRBD1 matches 8 bases. This CDR3 spans 15 amino acids. V gave up 5 bases and J gave up 6 bases; unmatched junction bases: 9. Per the germline V gene, CDR1 is SGHNT and CDR2 is YENEEA. DNA for the CDR3: TGTGCCAGCAGCCGGACAGGGTTGCGGAGCAATGAGCAGTTCTTC. It translates to CASSRTGLRSNEQFF. The complete variable domain, with remaining parts taken from reference TRBV11-3 and TRBJ2-1, reads EAGVVQSPRYKIIEKKQPVAFWCNPISGHNTLYWYLQNLGQGPELLIRYENEEAVDDSQLPKDRFSAERLKGVDSTLKIQPAELGDSAVYLCASSRTGLRSNEQFFGPGTRLTVL.